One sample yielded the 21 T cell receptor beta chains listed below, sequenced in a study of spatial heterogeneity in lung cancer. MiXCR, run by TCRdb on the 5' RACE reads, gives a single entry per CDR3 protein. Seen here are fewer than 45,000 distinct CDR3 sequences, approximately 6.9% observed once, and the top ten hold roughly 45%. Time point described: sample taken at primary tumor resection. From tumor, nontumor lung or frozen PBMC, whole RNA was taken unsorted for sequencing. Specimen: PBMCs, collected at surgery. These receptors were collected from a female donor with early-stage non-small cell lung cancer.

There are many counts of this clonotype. The CDR3 DNA reads TGTGCCAGCCCGAAGGTCAGCGGGGGGGCGACAGATACGCAGTATTTT. It translates to CASPKVSGGATDTQYF. The rearrangement joins TRBV28 to TRBJ2-3; 10 positions match TRBD2. After removal of 8 bases from V and 3 bases from J, the junction contained 11 bases not matched to a gene. The length of the CDR3 is 16 residues. The germline V gene has CDR1 MDHEN and CDR2 SYDVKM.

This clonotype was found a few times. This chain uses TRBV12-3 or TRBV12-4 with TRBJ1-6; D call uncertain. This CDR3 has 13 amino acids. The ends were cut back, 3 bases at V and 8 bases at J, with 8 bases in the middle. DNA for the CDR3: TGTGCCAGCAGTTTCTTTGAGGATTCACCCCTCCACTTT. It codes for CASSFFEDSPLHF.

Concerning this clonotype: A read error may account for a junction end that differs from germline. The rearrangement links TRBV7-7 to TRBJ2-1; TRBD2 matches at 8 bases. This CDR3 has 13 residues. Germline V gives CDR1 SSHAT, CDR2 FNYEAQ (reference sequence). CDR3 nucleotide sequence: TGTGCTAGCAGCTCGGGACTAGGGAATGAGCAGTTCTTC. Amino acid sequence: CASSSGLGNEQFF. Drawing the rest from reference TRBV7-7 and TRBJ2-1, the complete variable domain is GAGVSQSPRYKVTKRGQDVTLRCDPISSHATLYWYQQALGQGPEFLTYFNYEAQPDKSGLPSDRFSAERPEGSISTLTIQRTEQRDSAMYRCASSSGLGNEQFFGPGTRLTVL.

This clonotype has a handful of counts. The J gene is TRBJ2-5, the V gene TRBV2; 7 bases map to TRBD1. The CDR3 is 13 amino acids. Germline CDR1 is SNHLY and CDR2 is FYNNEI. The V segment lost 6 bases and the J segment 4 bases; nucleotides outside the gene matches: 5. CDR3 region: CASSNRGRETQYF. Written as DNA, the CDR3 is TGTGCCAGCAGCAACAGGGGAAGAGAGACCCAGTACTTC.

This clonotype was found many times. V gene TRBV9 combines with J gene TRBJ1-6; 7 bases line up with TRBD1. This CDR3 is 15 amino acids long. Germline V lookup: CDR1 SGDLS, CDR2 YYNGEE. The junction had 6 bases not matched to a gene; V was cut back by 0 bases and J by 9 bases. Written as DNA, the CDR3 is TGTGCCAGCAGCGTAGGTGGGACAGTCGCTTCACCCCTCCACTTT. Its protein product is CASSVGGTVASPLHF.

In DNA form, the CDR3 reads TGTGCCAGCAGCGCAGTCGACAGGGTGAATGAGCAGTTCTTC. Amino acids: CASSAVDRVNEQFF. V usage is TRBV7-2 and J usage is TRBJ2-1, with TRBD1 identical over 7 bases. With V trimmed by 5 bases and J by 7 bases, 8 bases remained unmatched. CDR3 length: 14 residues. Per germline, CDR1 SGHTA and CDR2 FQGNSA.

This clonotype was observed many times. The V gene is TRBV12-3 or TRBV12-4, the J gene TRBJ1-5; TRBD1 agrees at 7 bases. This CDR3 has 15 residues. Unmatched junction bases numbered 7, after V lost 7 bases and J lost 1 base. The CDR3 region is CASTPDRVSNQPQHF. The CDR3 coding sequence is TGTGCCAGCACCCCTGACAGGGTAAGCAATCAGCCCCAGCATTTT.

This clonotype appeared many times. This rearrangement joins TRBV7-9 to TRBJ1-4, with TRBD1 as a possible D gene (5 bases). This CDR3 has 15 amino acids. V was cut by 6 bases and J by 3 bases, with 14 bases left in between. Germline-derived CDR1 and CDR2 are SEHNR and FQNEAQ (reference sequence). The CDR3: CASSSRGTANEKLFF. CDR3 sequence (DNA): TGTGCCAGCAGTTCCCGTGGGACGGCTAATGAAAAACTGTTTTTT.

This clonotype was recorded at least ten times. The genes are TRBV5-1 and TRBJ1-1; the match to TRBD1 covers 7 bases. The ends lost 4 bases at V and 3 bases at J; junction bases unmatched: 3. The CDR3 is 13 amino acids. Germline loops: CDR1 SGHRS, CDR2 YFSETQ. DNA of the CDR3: TGCGCCAGCAGCCCCCAGGGGGACACTGAAGCTTTCTTT. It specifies CASSPQGDTEAFF.

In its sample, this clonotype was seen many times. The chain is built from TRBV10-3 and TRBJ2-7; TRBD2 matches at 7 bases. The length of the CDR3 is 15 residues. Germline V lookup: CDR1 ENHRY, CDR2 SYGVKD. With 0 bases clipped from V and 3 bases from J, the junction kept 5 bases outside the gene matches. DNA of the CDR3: TGTGCCATCAGTGAGTCCTCTGGGGGGGGCTACGAGCAGTACTTC. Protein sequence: CAISESSGGGYEQYF.

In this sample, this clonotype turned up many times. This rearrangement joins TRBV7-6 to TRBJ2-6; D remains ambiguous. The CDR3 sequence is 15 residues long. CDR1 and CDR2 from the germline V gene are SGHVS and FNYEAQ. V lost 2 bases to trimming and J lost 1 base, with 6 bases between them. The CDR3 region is CASSLSRSGANVLTF. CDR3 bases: TGTGCCAGCAGCTTAAGCAGATCTGGGGCCAACGTCCTGACTTTC.

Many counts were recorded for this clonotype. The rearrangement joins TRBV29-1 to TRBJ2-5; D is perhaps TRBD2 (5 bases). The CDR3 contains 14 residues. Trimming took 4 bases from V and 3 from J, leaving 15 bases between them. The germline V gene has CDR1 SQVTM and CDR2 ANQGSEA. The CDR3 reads CSVATNLGEETQYF. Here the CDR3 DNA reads TGCAGCGTTGCGACTAACTTGGGAGAAGAGACCCAGTACTTC.

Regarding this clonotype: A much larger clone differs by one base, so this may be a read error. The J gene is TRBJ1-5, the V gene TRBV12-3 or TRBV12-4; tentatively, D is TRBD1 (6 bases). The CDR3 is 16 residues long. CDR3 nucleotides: TGTGTCAGCAGTTTCGGTGCGGGGGCTAGCAATCAGCCCCAGCATTTT. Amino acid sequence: CVSSFGAGASNQPQHF.

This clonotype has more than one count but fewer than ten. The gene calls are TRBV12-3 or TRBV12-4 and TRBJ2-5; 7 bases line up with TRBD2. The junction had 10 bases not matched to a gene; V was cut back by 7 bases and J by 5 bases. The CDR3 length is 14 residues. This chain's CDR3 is CASTSGVLLETQYF. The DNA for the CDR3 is TGTGCCAGCACCAGCGGGGTATTATTGGAGACCCAGTACTTC.

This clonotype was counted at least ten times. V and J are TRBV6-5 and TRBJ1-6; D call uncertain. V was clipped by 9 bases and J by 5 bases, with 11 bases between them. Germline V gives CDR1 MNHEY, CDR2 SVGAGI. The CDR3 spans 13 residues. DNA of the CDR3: TGTGCCAGTCACCCCCGGAATAATTCACCCCTCCACTTT. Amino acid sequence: CASHPRNNSPLHF.

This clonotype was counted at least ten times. The CDR3 DNA sequence: TGTGCCAGCAGCAAGACAAGGCAGCAGGGTGTATACAATGAGCAGTTCTTC. It encodes CASSKTRQQGVYNEQFF. V and J are TRBV5-6 and TRBJ2-1, with D tentatively TRBD1 (5 bases). This CDR3 has 17 residues. The germline V and J ends were trimmed by 4 bases and 4 bases, with 21 bases remaining between them. The germline CDR1 and CDR2 sequences are SGHDT and YYEEEE.

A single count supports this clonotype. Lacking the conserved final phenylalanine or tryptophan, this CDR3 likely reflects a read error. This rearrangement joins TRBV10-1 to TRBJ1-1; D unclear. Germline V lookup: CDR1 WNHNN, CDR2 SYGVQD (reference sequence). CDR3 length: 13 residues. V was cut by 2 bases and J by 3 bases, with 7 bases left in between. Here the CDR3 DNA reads TGCGCCAGCAGTGAGAACGGGGACACTGAAGCTTTCTCT. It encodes CASSENGDTEAFS.

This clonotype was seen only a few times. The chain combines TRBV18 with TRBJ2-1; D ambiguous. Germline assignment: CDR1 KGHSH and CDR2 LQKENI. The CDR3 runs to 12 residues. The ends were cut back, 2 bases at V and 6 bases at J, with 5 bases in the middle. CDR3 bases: TGTGCCAGCTCACCAAAAGTCAATGAGCAGTTCTTC. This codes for CASSPKVNEQFF.

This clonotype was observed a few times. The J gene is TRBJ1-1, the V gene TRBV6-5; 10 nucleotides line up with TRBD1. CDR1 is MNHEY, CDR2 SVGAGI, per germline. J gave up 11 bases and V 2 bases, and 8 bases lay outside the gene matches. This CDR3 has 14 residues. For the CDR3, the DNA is TGTGCCAGCAGTTACCGGACAGGGGGTGTTCTCGCTTTCTTT. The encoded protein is CASSYRTGGVLAFF.

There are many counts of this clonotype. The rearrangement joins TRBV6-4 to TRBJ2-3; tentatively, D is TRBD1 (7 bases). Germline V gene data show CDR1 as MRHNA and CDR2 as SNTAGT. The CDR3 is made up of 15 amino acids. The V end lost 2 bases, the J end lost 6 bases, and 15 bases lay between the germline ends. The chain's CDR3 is CASSDQGGGFDTQYF. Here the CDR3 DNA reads TGTGCCAGCAGTGACCAGGGGGGCGGTTTTGATACGCAGTATTTT.

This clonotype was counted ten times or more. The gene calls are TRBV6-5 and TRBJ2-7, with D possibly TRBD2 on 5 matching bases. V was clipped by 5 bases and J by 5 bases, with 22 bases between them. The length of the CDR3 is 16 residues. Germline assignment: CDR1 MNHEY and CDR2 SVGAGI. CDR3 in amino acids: CASSRARPGVPDEQYF. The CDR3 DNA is TGTGCCAGCAGTCGCGCCCGACCCGGGGTCCCGGACGAGCAGTACTTC.